This TCR beta chain emerged from a study of blood T cell repertoires in COVID-19. Study-wide background: Spain, Italy and the United States supplied samples that represented acute and convalescent COVID-19. T cells, B-cell-depleted T cells, or PBMCs provided the cDNA or gDNA that served as material.

About this clone: The sample carries other DNA sequences with the same CDR3.

Trimming stripped 0 bases from V and 2 bases from J, with 8 bases between. Germline V gene data show CDR1 as LNHNV and CDR2 as YYDKDF (reference sequence). This CDR3 comprises 15 residues. Original processing methods: The authors estimated nucleated cell counts from reference gene primer amplification. TCRdb keeps only in-frame clones here, not all; method: immunoSEQ multiplex PCR. For V, J and clone size, that table is used; D and trimming come from the DNA. Of fewer than 300,000 clones listed, roughly 86% were seen once; the top ten hold 9% to 9.5%. V usage is TRBV15 and J usage is TRBJ1-3, with a weak D call TRBD1 (6 bases). Material: peripheral blood. This clonotype originated in a man aged 18 to 30 with active or convalescent COVID-19. CDR3: CATSRDRGAGNTIYF. In nucleotides, the CDR3 is TGTGCCACCAGCAGAGACAGGGGTGCTGGAAACACCATATATTTT.